These T cell receptor beta chains were read from a single sample in a study of regulatory T cells in long-lasting Graves disease. MiXCR, applied by TCRdb to the multiplex PCR reads, yields one record per CDR3 protein. The sample holds about 420,000 distinct CDR3 sequences, 23% seen once. Specimen: peripheral blood mononuclear cells (PBMCs), collected when the disease was refractory, from a patient treated with antithyroid drugs. Receptors were obtained from a female donor with Graves disease. Both conserved end residues are part of each CDR3. Each record gives: clone size, V gene, J gene, D gene, CDR3 DNA, CDR3 protein. A D gene is named only where the DNA matches it firmly. A row's size may be missing; if present it is once, few, many or a size class.

clone size: many
V gene: TRBV24-1
J gene: TRBJ2-7
D gene: TRBD1
CDR3 DNA: TGTGCCACCAGTGATAATAATGGGACAGGATTCTACGAGCAGTACTTC
CDR3 protein: CATSDNNGTGFYEQYF

clone size: many
V gene: TRBV5-1
J gene: TRBJ1-6
D gene: TRBD1
CDR3 DNA: TGTGCCAGCAGCTCAATCGACAGGGGGAATAATTCACCCCTCCACTTT
CDR3 protein: CASSSIDRGNNSPLHF

clone size: few
V gene: TRBV12-3/TRBV12-4
J gene: TRBJ1-5
D gene: -
CDR3 DNA: TGTGCCAGCAGTTTTGGGGGGTATAGCAATCAGCCCCAGCATTTT
CDR3 protein: CASSFGGYSNQPQHF

clone size: many
V gene: TRBV12-3/TRBV12-4
J gene: TRBJ1-2
D gene: TRBD1
CDR3 DNA: TGTGCCAGCAGATCAGGGGGGTCCTATGGCTACACCTTC
CDR3 protein: CASRSGGSYGYTF

clone size: few
V gene: TRBV5-4
J gene: TRBJ2-7
D gene: -
CDR3 DNA: TGTGCCAGCAGCCGAGGAAAGACAGGACCCTACGAGCAGTACTTC
CDR3 protein: CASSRGKTGPYEQYF

clone size: few
V gene: TRBV20-1
J gene: TRBJ2-7
D gene: TRBD2
CDR3 DNA: TGCAGTGCTAGAGAAGGACTAGCGGTTTCCTACGAGCAGTACTTC
CDR3 protein: CSAREGLAVSYEQYF

clone size: once
V gene: TRBV10-3
J gene: TRBJ2-1
D gene: TRBD2
CDR3 DNA: TGTGCCATCAGTTTTGGACTAGCGGGAGGGGAGTCCTACAATGAGCAGTTCTTC
CDR3 protein: CAISFGLAGGESYNEQFF

clone size: few
V gene: TRBV7-2
J gene: TRBJ1-5
D gene: -
CDR3 DNA: TGTGCCAGCAGTCGTACCTGGCAGGACAATCAGCCCCAGCATTTT
CDR3 protein: CASSRTWQDNQPQHF

clone size: many
V gene: TRBV12-3/TRBV12-4
J gene: TRBJ2-7
D gene: -
CDR3 DNA: TGTGCCAGCAGTTCCTTCGAGGGTACCTACGAGCAGTACTTC
CDR3 protein: CASSSFEGTYEQYF

clone size: -
V gene: TRBV19
J gene: TRBJ1-1
D gene: TRBD1
CDR3 DNA: TGTGCCAGTTCTCTCGGACAGGGGCGCTGGGCTTTCTTT
CDR3 protein: CASSLGQGRWAFF

clone size: many
V gene: TRBV11-2
J gene: TRBJ1-2
D gene: -
CDR3 DNA: TGTGCCAGCACCAAATCTTATGGCTACACCTTC
CDR3 protein: CASTKSYGYTF

clone size: -
V gene: TRBV19
J gene: TRBJ1-6
D gene: -
CDR3 DNA: TGTGCCAGTACTGGGGGACAAACAGATAATTCACCCCTCCACTTT
CDR3 protein: CASTGGQTDNSPLHF

clone size: -
V gene: TRBV25-1
J gene: TRBJ1-1
D gene: -
CDR3 DNA: TGTGCCAGCAGTGAATTGGGGGTAGTAGGCACTGAAGCTTTCTTT
CDR3 protein: CASSELGVVGTEAFF

clone size: -
V gene: TRBV30
J gene: TRBJ1-1
D gene: -
CDR3 DNA: TGTGCCTGGAGTGAATTCACTGAAGCTTTCTTT
CDR3 protein: CAWSEFTEAFF

clone size: many
V gene: TRBV11-2
J gene: TRBJ2-7
D gene: -
CDR3 DNA: TGTGCCAGCAGCCAGCAAAACGAGCAGTACTTC
CDR3 protein: CASSQQNEQYF

clone size: -
V gene: TRBV4-1
J gene: TRBJ1-5
D gene: -
CDR3 DNA: TGCGCCAGCAGCTACGTGGGGGTCAATCAGCCCCAGCATTTT
CDR3 protein: CASSYVGVNQPQHF

clone size: many
V gene: TRBV28
J gene: TRBJ1-2
D gene: -
CDR3 DNA: TGTGCCAGCAGTCCGGGACTCGACGGCTACACCTTC
CDR3 protein: CASSPGLDGYTF

clone size: -
V gene: TRBV30
J gene: TRBJ2-3
D gene: TRBD2
CDR3 DNA: TGTGCCTGGAGTGTCGGGACTAGCGGCACAGATACGCAGTATTTT
CDR3 protein: CAWSVGTSGTDTQYF

clone size: many
V gene: TRBV28
J gene: TRBJ2-5
D gene: -
CDR3 DNA: TGTGCCAGCAGTTTCTACAGGGAAGAGACCCAGTACTTC
CDR3 protein: CASSFYREETQYF

clone size: -
V gene: TRBV19
J gene: TRBJ1-2
D gene: -
CDR3 DNA: TGTGCCAGTAGTATCCCGACAGCGACGGTAGTTAACTATGGCTACACCTTC
CDR3 protein: CASSIPTATVVNYGYTF

clone size: -
V gene: TRBV28
J gene: TRBJ1-2
D gene: -
CDR3 DNA: TGTGCCAGCAGAGACAGCAGCGGGGGCTACACCTTC
CDR3 protein: CASRDSSGGYTF

clone size: many
V gene: TRBV30
J gene: TRBJ2-7
D gene: -
CDR3 DNA: TGTGCCTGGAGTGACAGGTCACCCTACGAGCAGTACTTC
CDR3 protein: CAWSDRSPYEQYF

clone size: few
V gene: TRBV7-9
J gene: TRBJ2-7
D gene: -
CDR3 DNA: TGTGCCAGCGGGTCATCGGGGGACGCGGGTACCTTC
CDR3 protein: CASGSSGDAGTF

clone size: few
V gene: TRBV5-1
J gene: TRBJ1-4
D gene: -
CDR3 DNA: TGCGCCAGCAGCCCCGGGACAAATGAAAAACTGTTTTTT
CDR3 protein: CASSPGTNEKLFF

clone size: few
V gene: TRBV6-4
J gene: TRBJ2-6
D gene: -
CDR3 DNA: TGTGCCAGCAGTGAAAGGGAACCCCACTCTGGGGCCAACGTCCTGACTTTC
CDR3 protein: CASSEREPHSGANVLTF

clone size: -
V gene: TRBV6-5
J gene: TRBJ2-2
D gene: TRBD1
CDR3 DNA: TGTGCCAGCAGTTACTCGGCAGGGGGTAACGGGGAGCTGTTTTTT
CDR3 protein: CASSYSAGGNGELFF

clone size: -
V gene: TRBV6-2/TRBV6-3
J gene: TRBJ1-5
D gene: -
CDR3 DNA: TGTGCCAGCGGACTAAGGCACAATCAGCCCCAGCATTTT
CDR3 protein: CASGLRHNQPQHF

clone size: -
V gene: TRBV6-2/TRBV6-3
J gene: TRBJ2-7
D gene: -
CDR3 DNA: TGTGCCAGCAGGGTTTCCCACCCCTACGAGCAGTACTTC
CDR3 protein: CASRVSHPYEQYF

clone size: -
V gene: TRBV29-1
J gene: TRBJ1-2
D gene: -
CDR3 DNA: TGCAGCGTTGGACAGCCTGCATATGGCTACACCTTC
CDR3 protein: CSVGQPAYGYTF

clone size: -
V gene: TRBV28
J gene: TRBJ2-2
D gene: TRBD1
CDR3 DNA: TGTGCCAGCACCGTACAGGGGGCGCGGACCGGGGGGCTGTTTTTT
CDR3 protein: CASTVQGARTGGLFF

clone size: -
V gene: TRBV19
J gene: TRBJ1-1
D gene: -
CDR3 DNA: TGTGCCACCGCTCTGGGGGTAAGCTTGAACACTGAAGCTTTCTTT
CDR3 protein: CATALGVSLNTEAFF

clone size: -
V gene: TRBV5-6
J gene: TRBJ2-7
D gene: TRBD1
CDR3 DNA: TGTGCCAGCAGCTTGTATGGACGACAGGGGATCGAGCAGTACTTC
CDR3 protein: CASSLYGRQGIEQYF

clone size: few
V gene: TRBV20-1
J gene: TRBJ2-7
D gene: -
CDR3 DNA: TGCAGTGCTAAGGGCGGCACCTACGAGCAGTACTTC
CDR3 protein: CSAKGGTYEQYF

clone size: -
V gene: TRBV19
J gene: TRBJ1-3
D gene: -
CDR3 DNA: TGTGCCAGTACCTACGGGGGGGCAGGAAACACCATATATTTT
CDR3 protein: CASTYGGAGNTIYF

clone size: -
V gene: TRBV10-3
J gene: TRBJ1-1
D gene: TRBD1
CDR3 DNA: TGTGCCATCAGTGAGCGAAAGACAGGGGCAATGAACACTGAAGCTTTCTTT
CDR3 protein: CAISERKTGAMNTEAFF

clone size: few
V gene: TRBV10-3
J gene: TRBJ2-7
D gene: -
CDR3 DNA: TGTGCCACCCGGGACCTTAAGAACGAGCAGTACTTC
CDR3 protein: CATRDLKNEQYF

clone size: -
V gene: TRBV28
J gene: TRBJ2-1
D gene: -
CDR3 DNA: TGTGCCAGCAGTTTACGACGGAATGAGCGGTTCTTC
CDR3 protein: CASSLRRNERFF

clone size: -
V gene: TRBV4-1
J gene: TRBJ1-4
D gene: -
CDR3 DNA: TGCGCCAGCAGCCAAAAAAGGGGGGGCGGGGGTGAAAAACTGTTTTTT
CDR3 protein: CASSQKRGGGGEKLFF

clone size: -
V gene: TRBV6-5
J gene: TRBJ1-4
D gene: -
CDR3 DNA: TGTGCCAGCAGTTACTCGGTCGGCGGAAATAAAAAACTGTTTTTT
CDR3 protein: CASSYSVGGNKKLFF

clone size: -
V gene: TRBV3-1
J gene: TRBJ2-7
D gene: -
CDR3 DNA: TGTGCCAGCAACCAAAGGCAGTTCGAGCAGTACTTC
CDR3 protein: CASNQRQFEQYF

clone size: -
V gene: TRBV6-5
J gene: TRBJ1-5
D gene: -
CDR3 DNA: TGTGCCAGCAGTTTCCTGGTGGGGGGGGAGAGCAATCAGCCCCAGCATTTT
CDR3 protein: CASSFLVGGESNQPQHF

clone size: few
V gene: TRBV9
J gene: TRBJ2-7
D gene: TRBD1
CDR3 DNA: TGTGCCAGCAGCGTAGGGACAGGGTCGACCTACGAGCAGTACTTC
CDR3 protein: CASSVGTGSTYEQYF

clone size: many
V gene: TRBV15
J gene: TRBJ1-2
D gene: -
CDR3 DNA: TGTGCCACCAGCAGTTCGGGGCCCAACTATGGCTACACCTTC
CDR3 protein: CATSSSGPNYGYTF

clone size: -
V gene: TRBV6-2/TRBV6-3
J gene: TRBJ1-5
D gene: -
CDR3 DNA: TGTGCCAGCAGTTACTGGGGGGGGGCCGGGAATCAGCCCCAGCATTTT
CDR3 protein: CASSYWGGAGNQPQHF

clone size: many
V gene: TRBV29-1
J gene: TRBJ2-7
D gene: TRBD2
CDR3 DNA: TGCAGCGTTGAGGGAGGGGAATCCTACGAGCAGTACTTC
CDR3 protein: CSVEGGESYEQYF